This T cell receptor (beta chain) comes out of a study of shared clonotypes between healthy human individuals. Germline CDR1 is MDHEN and CDR2 is SYDVKM. The CDR3 consists of 15 residues. The V and J ends lost 5 bases and 2 bases, in that order; junction bases with no gene match: 7. Repertoires were generated with immunoSEQ multiplex PCR, while TCRdb's copy carries only in-frame clones and drops some. This table holds 2 million to 3 million clones, approximately 94% found once. The sequence was collected from a man younger than 35 in good health. Some clones in this sample may be carry-over from other donors' samples. What was sequenced was naive CD4+ T cells from PBMCs. Subset described: CD45RA+ positively selected. V and J are TRBV28 and TRBJ1-1, with 8 positions matching TRBD1. This CDR3 reads CASSVDRGYNTEAFF. The CDR3, as DNA: TGTGCCAGCAGTGTAGACAGGGGTTATAACACTGAAGCTTTCTTT. The full variable domain, completed using reference TRBV28 and TRBJ1-1, is DVKVTQSSRYLVKRTGEKVFLECVQDMDHENMFWYRQDPGLGLRLIYFSYDVKMKEKGDIPEGYSVSREKKERFSLILESASTNQTSMYLCASSVDRGYNTEAFFGQGTRLTVV.